This passage covers 22 T cell receptor beta chains from one sample sequenced in a study of early T cells in non-severe SARS-CoV-2 infection. One entry per CDR3 protein, called by TCRdb with MiXCR from the 5' RACE reads. The table shows about 59,000 distinct CDR3 sequences, with approximately 13% occurring only once. The specimen was whole blood, collected at baseline. Every receptor here comes from an adult who was a healthcare worker with PCR-confirmed SARS-CoV-2 infection or an uninfected control (not recorded which).

This clonotype was seen ten or more times. The genes are TRBV5-1 and TRBJ2-7; 7 nucleotides align to TRBD1. Germline V lookup: CDR1 SGHRS, CDR2 YFSETQ. The CDR3 is 15 amino acids. Trimming took 4 bases from V and 1 from J; bases not matched to a gene: 8. The CDR3 protein is CASSPLPGQSYEQYF. The CDR3 DNA is TGCGCCAGCAGCCCACTCCCGGGACAGTCCTACGAGCAGTACTTC.

This clonotype was counted only a few times. V gene TRBV7-6 combines with J gene TRBJ1-1; no definite D call. This CDR3 comprises 14 residues. V shed 1 base and J shed 1 base, with 7 bases lying between them. The germline CDR1 and CDR2 sequences are SGHVS and FNYEAQ. In nucleotides, the CDR3 is TGTGCCAGCAGCTTAGACGGGCCGAACACTGAAGCTTTCTTT. It is translated as CASSLDGPNTEAFF.

This clonotype has more than one count but fewer than ten. The CDR3 spells CASSVLGAAGNTIYF. The CDR3 DNA sequence: TGTGCCAGCAGTGTCCTAGGGGCTGCTGGAAACACCATATATTTT. J is TRBJ1-3 and V is TRBV12-3 or TRBV12-4; possible D gene TRBD1, 5 bases. The V and J ends lost 5 bases and 2 bases respectively, with 13 bases between them. CDR3 length: 15 amino acids.

This clonotype was counted a few times. The chain combines TRBV25-1 with TRBJ2-5; TRBD1 might be the D (6 bases). Germline V CDR1 and CDR2: MGHDK, SYGVNS. The CDR3 covers 15 residues. V lost 3 bases and J 3 bases, leaving 14 bases between the germline ends. CDR3 loop: CASSDPTGFKETQYF. CDR3 DNA: TGTGCCAGCAGTGACCCCACAGGGTTCAAAGAGACCCAGTACTTC.

This clonotype was detected only a few times. V gene TRBV6-5 combines with J gene TRBJ2-5; D gene unclear. Trimming took 0 bases from V and 2 from J, leaving 10 bases between them. This CDR3 is 15 amino acids long. The germline CDR1 and CDR2 sequences are MNHEY and SVGAGI. CDR3 residues: CASSYSERLQETQYF. The CDR3 DNA reads as TGTGCCAGCAGTTACTCGGAGAGGCTTCAAGAGACCCAGTACTTC.

This clonotype has just a few counts. The chain uses TRBV10-1 and TRBJ2-3, with a possible D match to TRBD2 (5 bases). Germline CDR1 reads WNHNN; CDR2 reads SYGVQD (reference sequence). The CDR3 is 15 amino acids. V was clipped by 7 bases and J by 7 bases, with 21 bases between them. The CDR3 DNA sequence: TGCGCCAGCATGCGGTACGGGCAAACGGGGTATACGCAGTATTTT. It specifies CASMRYGQTGYTQYF.

In its sample, this clonotype was seen a few times. The chain couples TRBV12-3 or TRBV12-4 to TRBJ2-1, with unresolved D. The CDR3 length is 11 residues. Trimming removed 1 base at V and 14 bases at J, with 9 bases between. The CDR3 protein is CASSLGQIKFF. Written as DNA, the CDR3 is TGTGCCAGCAGTTTAGGTCAGATTAAGTTCTTC.

The rearrangement uses TRBV3-1 and TRBJ1-2, with 7 bases identical to TRBD1. V shed 5 bases, J shed 4 bases, and the junction held 10 bases outside the gene matches. Germline loops: CDR1 LGHDT, CDR2 YNNKEL (reference sequence). The length of the CDR3 is 15 residues. CDR3 region: CASSNRDSGGYGYTF. DNA of the CDR3: TGTGCCAGCAGCAACCGGGACAGTGGTGGCTATGGCTACACCTTC.

This clonotype was detected a few times. The chain links TRBV6-5 to TRBJ2-7, with TRBD1 as a possible D gene (5 bases). The ends were cut back, 6 bases at V and 3 bases at J, with 18 bases in the middle. CDR3 length equals 15 residues. Per the germline V gene, CDR1 is MNHEY and CDR2 is SVGAGI. The DNA of the CDR3 is TGTGCCAGCAGCAACACAGGAGCCTTAAACTACGAGCAGTACTTC. Its translation: CASSNTGALNYEQYF.

This clonotype was observed a few times. The chain recombines TRBV18 with TRBJ1-2; D gene ambiguous. V lost 1 base, J lost 2 bases, and 2 bases lay in between. The germline CDR1 and CDR2 sequences are KGHSH and LQKENI. The length of the CDR3 is 12 residues. CDR3: CASSPRNYGYTF. CDR3 coding DNA: TGTGCCAGCTCACCACGGAACTATGGCTACACCTTC.

This clonotype was picked up a small number of times. The chain links TRBV27 to TRBJ1-1, with 10 bases matching TRBD1. This CDR3 is built from 15 residues. The V gene's germline CDR1 is MNHEY and CDR2 SMNVEV (reference sequence). V trimming: 3 bases; J trimming: 5 bases; junction bases outside the gene matches: 6. CDR3 coding DNA: TGTGCCAGCAGTTTGAGGACAGGGGGGTTGACTGAAGCTTTCTTT. This codes for CASSLRTGGLTEAFF.

This clonotype showed up just a few times. V is TRBV5-1 and J is TRBJ1-2, with no clear D. CDR3 length equals 13 residues. V dropped 0 bases and J dropped 4 bases, with 7 bases sitting between them. The germline V gene has CDR1 SGHRS and CDR2 YFSETQ. The CDR3 loop reads CASSLGDGYGYTF. The DNA for the CDR3 is TGCGCCAGCAGCTTGGGGGATGGCTATGGCTACACCTTC.

This chain connects TRBV5-4 to TRBJ2-2; no clear D gene. The ends were cut back, 9 bases at V and 3 bases at J, with 9 bases in the middle. CDR1 is SGHNT and CDR2 is YYREEE in the germline V gene (reference sequence). This CDR3 is 12 amino acids long. This chain's CDR3 is CAMNKDTGELFF. The CDR3 nucleotides read TGTGCCATGAACAAGGACACCGGGGAGCTGTTTTTT.

This clonotype was found many times. This chain links TRBV12-3 or TRBV12-4 with TRBJ1-3, with D possibly matching TRBD1 (6 bases). V dropped 3 bases and J dropped 4 bases, with 13 bases sitting between them. The CDR3 length is 15 residues. The CDR3 nucleotides read TGTGCCAGCAGTTTTACGGGGGCTCCAGGAAACACCATATATTTT. Translating gives CASSFTGAPGNTIYF.

This clonotype was detected ten times or more. The CDR3 protein is CASSIGGDVEQFF. Written as DNA, the CDR3 is TGTGCCAGTAGTATAGGAGGGGACGTTGAGCAGTTCTTC. The chain joins TRBV19 to TRBJ2-1; D tentatively fits TRBD1 or TRBD2 (5 bases each). The CDR3 runs to 13 residues. The V gene lost 1 base and the J gene lost 9 bases, with 10 bases spanning the gap. From germline, CDR1 is LNHDA and CDR2 SQIVND (reference sequence).

This clonotype turned up a few times. The CDR3 reads CASSITETAPETQYF. Written as DNA, the CDR3 is TGTGCCAGTAGTATAACAGAGACAGCGCCAGAGACCCAGTACTTC. The chain carries TRBV19 and TRBJ2-5, with TRBD1 as a possible D gene (5 bases). CDR1 and CDR2 (germline): LNHDA, SQIVND (reference sequence). The germline V and J ends were trimmed by 2 bases and 4 bases, with 14 bases remaining between them. This CDR3 comprises 15 residues.

This clonotype was found a few times. The chain has TRBV28 and TRBJ1-2; 12 positions agree with TRBD1. The trim removed 6 bases at V and 4 bases at J, leaving 6 bases unmatched. The CDR3 sequence is 15 residues long. Germline V lookup: CDR1 MDHEN, CDR2 SYDVKM. CDR3 amino acids: CASRFGTGGIYGYTF. The CDR3 nucleotides read TGTGCCAGCAGGTTTGGGACAGGGGGCATCTATGGCTACACCTTC.

This clonotype was recorded many times. J is TRBJ2-5 and V is TRBV12-3 or TRBV12-4; D gene uncertain. The V gene lost 7 bases and the J gene lost 5 bases, with 14 bases spanning the gap. The CDR3 consists of 13 residues. CDR3 residues: CASTIRSTETQYF. CDR3 sequence (DNA): TGTGCCAGCACCATCCGGAGTACCGAGACCCAGTACTTC.

This clonotype was picked up a small number of times. The gene calls are TRBV7-6 and TRBJ2-1; D is unresolved. The CDR3 is 14 residues long. Per germline, CDR1 SGHVS and CDR2 FNYEAQ. The V end was cut by 4 bases, the J end by 9 bases, with 16 bases between. Here the CDR3 reads CASSSGAHDIEQFF. CDR3 coding DNA: TGTGCCAGCAGCTCCGGAGCTCACGACATTGAGCAGTTCTTC.

This clonotype appeared a few times. V usage is TRBV11-2 and J usage is TRBJ1-3; D gene ambiguous. Trimming took 1 base from V and 1 from J, leaving 14 bases between them. Germline V gives CDR1 SGHAT, CDR2 FQNNGV. The CDR3 is 17 residues long. CDR3 sequence (DNA): TGTGCCAGCAGCTTAGTCGGGTCCGCGATTTCTGGAAACACCATATATTTT. It codes for CASSLVGSAISGNTIYF.

This clonotype was detected only a few times. V is TRBV10-3 and J is TRBJ2-7, with TRBD1 identical over 8 bases. Germline V CDR1 and CDR2: ENHRY, SYGVKD. The V and J ends lost 3 bases and 6 bases, in that order; junction bases with no gene match: 4. The CDR3 sequence is 13 residues long. CDR3 DNA: TGTGCCATCAGTGACCCGACAGGGGTCGAGCAGTACTTC. It yields the protein CAISDPTGVEQYF.

This clonotype was counted a few times. V is TRBV12-3 or TRBV12-4 and J is TRBJ1-5; D is ambiguous. This CDR3 has 13 residues. V was cut by 3 bases and J by 5 bases, with 8 bases left in between. DNA of the CDR3: TGTGCCAGCAGTTTGAAGGCCGATCAGCCCCAGCATTTT. Translating gives CASSLKADQPQHF.